These T cell receptor beta chains were read from a single sample in a study of blood T cell repertoires in COVID-19. Libraries were prepared by immunoSEQ multiplex PCR; TCRdb keeps only in-frame clonotypes and omits some of them. The sample contains about 160,000 clones, about 74% of which appear only once. Sequenced material: peripheral blood. The source is a man aged 55-75 years with acute or convalescent COVID-19. Each CDR3 is given with its conserved first and last residue. A D gene is named only where the DNA matches it firmly. A clone size is listed for some rows: how often the clone was seen (once, few, many), or a class if it is expanded.

>TRBJ1-3|TRBV10-3|-|-
TGTGCCGTCAAAGCGGCGGCTGGAAACACCATATATTTT
CAVKAAAGNTIYF
>TRBJ1-2|TRBV6-5|-|-
TGTGCCAGCGGCCCAGGGAGGGGAGATGGCTACACCTTC
CASGPGRGDGYTF
>TRBJ2-2|TRBV5-8|-|TRBD1
TGTGCCAGCAGCCCGGACAGGGGGCGCATCGGGGAGCTGTTTTTT
CASSPDRGRIGELFF
>TRBJ2-3|TRBV4-3|-|TRBD1
TGCGCCAGCAGCCCCGGACAGGGGCGCACAGATACGCAGTATTTT
CASSPGQGRTDTQYF
>TRBJ2-1|TRBV5-4|few|-
TGTGCCAGCAGCTTGGGCGGGGCGACCTACAATGAGCAGTTCTTC
CASSLGGATYNEQFF
>TRBJ1-5|TRBV6-5|-|-
TGTGCCAGCAGTTATTCGGGGATCGGTCAGCCCCAGCATTTT
CASSYSGIGQPQHF
>TRBJ1-2|TRBV28|-|TRBD1
TGTGCCAGCAGATCACCGGGACAGGTTAACTATGGCTACACCTTC
CASRSPGQVNYGYTF
>TRBJ1-2|TRBV2|-|TRBD1
TGTGCCAGCAGTCCTGGACAGGGCTCTTTAGCTAACTATGGCTACACCTTC
CASSPGQGSLANYGYTF
>TRBJ1-2|TRBV19|-|TRBD1
TGTGCCAGTAGGCGAAGAGGGGGCGATGGCTACACCTTC
CASRRRGGDGYTF
>TRBJ2-3|TRBV9|few|TRBD1
TGTGCCAGCAGCGGGCGACAGGGGGCAGATACGCAGTATTTT
CASSGRQGADTQYF
>TRBJ2-1|TRBV4-1|-|TRBD1
TGCGCCAGCAGCCAAAATACAGGGGCGATCTACAATGAGCAGTTCTTC
CASSQNTGAIYNEQFF
>TRBJ2-2|TRBV24-1|once|-
TGTGCCACCAGTGATCCCACAGACACCGGTCTGGAGCTGTTTTTT
CATSDPTDTGLELFF
>TRBJ1-4|TRBV18|-|TRBD1
TGTGCCAGCTCTCCCCGGGACAGCGAAGCTTCGTTGGAGAAACTGTTTTTT
CASSPRDSEASLEKLFF
>TRBJ2-7|TRBV11-2|few|-
TGTGCCAGCAGCTTAAGGGGTCCCGAGGACGAGCAGTACTTC
CASSLRGPEDEQYF
>TRBJ2-2|TRBV19|-|-
TGTGCCAGTAGTATCGGTCCAGGGGCGGCCGGGGAGCTGTTTTTT
CASSIGPGAAGELFF
>TRBJ1-1|TRBV4-3|-|-
TGCGCCAGCAGCCAGGGAGAGTGGACTGAAGCTTTCTTT
CASSQGEWTEAFF
>TRBJ2-1|TRBV13|-|TRBD2
TGTGCCAGCAGCCTCGGACTAGCGGGGGGGCGCGAGCAGTTCTTC
CASSLGLAGGREQFF
>TRBJ1-3|TRBV11-2|-|-
TGTGCCAGCAGTCCGGGTCGAGGCGGAAACACCATATATTTT
CASSPGRGGNTIYF
>TRBJ2-5|TRBV12-3/TRBV12-4|-|TRBD1
TGTGCCAGCAGTTTGGACAGGGGAGAGACCCAGTACTTC
CASSLDRGETQYF
>TRBJ2-3|TRBV11-2|-|-
TGTGCCAGCAGCTTCGGACAAGAGGAAACAGATACGCAGTATTTT
CASSFGQEETDTQYF
>TRBJ2-7|TRBV6-5|-|TRBD1
TGTGCCAGCACTAACCGGGACAGGGGGTCCTACGAGCAGTACTTC
CASTNRDRGSYEQYF
>TRBJ1-3|TRBV19|once|TRBD1
TGTGCCAGTATACGGGACAGCTCTGGAAACACCATATATTTT
CASIRDSSGNTIYF
>TRBJ2-2|TRBV4-1|-|-
TGCGCCAGCAGCCAAGACGGTACAGGGATCTCCGGGGAGCTGTTTTTT
CASSQDGTGISGELFF
>TRBJ2-5|TRBV25-1|-|-
TGTGCCAGCAGTGGAGGGGGGGGGCGATTAGAAGAGACCCAGTACTTC
CASSGGGGRLEETQYF
>TRBJ2-1|TRBV29-1|-|-
TGCAGCGTGACGGACTCTGTTTATTATGAGCAGTTCTTC
CSVTDSVYYEQFF
>TRBJ2-1|TRBV11-3|-|TRBD2
TGTGCCAGCAGCCTAGCGGGGGGCGTAGGAGATGAGCAGTTCTTC
CASSLAGGVGDEQFF
>TRBJ1-6|TRBV7-9|-|-
TGTGCCAGCAGCTCCTCGGCGGGGTTTAATTCACCCCTCCACTTT
CASSSSAGFNSPLHF
>TRBJ2-1|TRBV9|-|TRBD1
TGTGCCAGCAGCGTAGAGGGGGCTTCCTACAATGAGCAGTTCTTC
CASSVEGASYNEQFF
>TRBJ2-3|TRBV5-1|-|TRBD1
TGCGCCAGCAGCGCCTGGACAGGGGGCCCAGATACGCAGTATTTT
CASSAWTGGPDTQYF
>TRBJ2-1|TRBV3-1/TRBV3-2|-|TRBD2
TGTGCCAGCAGCCGGACTAGCGGTTACAATGAGCAGTTCTTC
CASSRTSGYNEQFF